The rows below give T cell receptor beta chains drawn from one sample of a study of blood T cell repertoires in COVID-19. Generated by immunoSEQ multiplex PCR, the TCRdb table keeps only in-frame clones and is missing some. The sample yields 150,000 or so clones, 84% seen once. What was sequenced was peripheral blood. These receptors came from a man aged 35-49 years who had recovered from COVID-19. CDR3s include the opening cysteine and the closing phenylalanine or tryptophan. Each record gives: J gene, V gene, D gene, clone size, CDR3 protein, CDR3 DNA. A D gene is named only where the DNA matches it firmly. Clone size appears in some rows only: once, few, many, or a class for an expanded clone.

TRBJ2-7 | TRBV12-3/TRBV12-4 | NA | NA | CASSFGGQEQYF | TGTGCCAGCAGTTTCGGGGGTCAGGAGCAGTACTTC
TRBJ2-5 | TRBV30 | NA | NA | CAFSRGHRETQYF | TGTGCCTTCTCCAGGGGTCATCGAGAGACCCAGTACTTC
TRBJ2-2 | TRBV7-2 | TRBD1 | NA | CASSEDRDYTGELFF | TGTGCCAGCAGCGAGGACAGGGATTACACCGGGGAGCTGTTTTTT
TRBJ1-5 | TRBV27 | TRBD1 | NA | CASSPLTGGNQPQHF | TGTGCCAGCAGTCCCTTAACAGGGGGCAATCAGCCCCAGCATTTT
TRBJ2-1 | TRBV9 | NA | NA | CASSSGPRQFF | TGTGCCAGCAGTAGCGGTCCTCGGCAGTTCTTC
TRBJ2-7 | TRBV11-2 | NA | NA | CASKSGIHEQYF | TGTGCCAGCAAGTCAGGGATCCACGAGCAGTACTTC
TRBJ2-2 | TRBV15 | TRBD1 | NA | CATSRAPTQAGTGRIGELFF | TGTGCCACCAGCAGAGCCCCCACCCAAGCCGGGACAGGGCGGATCGGGGAGCTGTTTTTT
TRBJ2-1 | TRBV2 | NA | NA | CASSRDTYLYNEQFF | TGTGCCAGCTCCCGGGACACATACCTCTACAATGAGCAGTTCTTC
TRBJ1-1 | TRBV19 | NA | NA | CASSIRENTEAFF | TGTGCCAGTAGTATACGGGAGAACACTGAAGCTTTCTTT
TRBJ2-7 | TRBV2 | NA | NA | CASSEGRNYEQYF | TGTGCCAGCAGTGAGGGGCGGAACTACGAGCAGTACTTC
TRBJ2-1 | TRBV5-1 | NA | few | CASSLAPSGSGYNEQFF | TGCGCCAGCAGCTTGGCCCCGTCGGGGTCGGGTTACAATGAGCAGTTCTTC
TRBJ2-5 | TRBV18 | TRBD2 | few | CASRRQGGNQETQYF | TGTGCCAGCCGAAGGCAGGGAGGGAACCAAGAGACCCAGTACTTC
TRBJ2-1 | TRBV9 | NA | NA | CASSLDSSSYNEQFF | TGTGCCAGCAGCCTAGACTCAAGCTCCTACAATGAGCAGTTCTTC
TRBJ1-1 | TRBV7-5 | NA | few | CARSLGDSEAFF | TGTGCCAGAAGCTTAGGGGACAGTGAAGCTTTCTTT
TRBJ1-1 | TRBV9 | TRBD1 | NA | CASGGTGDKAFF | TGTGCCAGCGGAGGGACAGGAGATAAAGCTTTCTTT
TRBJ2-3 | TRBV7-9 | NA | NA | CASSLGPRGTDTQYF | TGTGCCAGCAGCTTAGGTCCTAGGGGAACAGATACGCAGTATTTT
TRBJ2-1 | TRBV19 | NA | NA | CASREGGALDEQFF | TGTGCCAGTAGGGAGGGGGGGGCTTTGGATGAGCAGTTCTTC
TRBJ2-1 | TRBV7-2 | TRBD2 | NA | CVSGTSVTGGDNEQFF | TGTGTCTCCGGGACTAGCGTGACGGGGGGCGACAATGAGCAGTTCTTC
TRBJ2-5 | TRBV4-1 | NA | NA | CASSQDQNSGTQETQYF | TGCGCCAGCAGCCAAGATCAGAATAGCGGTACCCAAGAGACCCAGTACTTC
TRBJ2-2 | TRBV7-2 | TRBD1 | NA | CASSLRIRTGVPGELFF | TGTGCCAGCAGCTTAAGGATCCGGACAGGGGTCCCCGGGGAGCTGTTTTTT
TRBJ2-1 | TRBV7-2 | TRBD2 | once | CASSFGGAYNEQFF | TGTGCCAGCAGCTTCGGGGGGGCCTACAATGAGCAGTTCTTC
TRBJ1-2 | TRBV2 | NA | NA | CASTNRDGYTF | TGTGCCAGCACTAACAGGGACGGCTACACCTTC
TRBJ2-3 | TRBV30 | TRBD2 | few | CAWSGLAGARTDTQYF | TGTGCCTGGAGTGGGCTAGCGGGGGCGCGCACAGATACGCAGTATTTT
TRBJ1-1 | TRBV10-3 | NA | NA | CAISEEQNMNTEAFF | TGTGCCATCAGTGAGGAACAGAACATGAACACTGAAGCTTTCTTT
TRBJ2-3 | TRBV10-3 | TRBD2 | NA | CATLAGGTDTQYF | TGTGCCACACTAGCGGGAGGCACAGATACGCAGTATTTT
TRBJ1-1 | TRBV5-4 | TRBD1 | once | CASSLQGAGTEAFF | TGTGCCAGCAGCTTACAGGGGGCGGGCACTGAAGCTTTCTTT
TRBJ2-7 | TRBV25-1 | NA | NA | CASTLGREQYF | TGTGCCAGCACCCTAGGCCGGGAGCAGTACTTC